This TCR beta chain derives from a study of blood T cell repertoires in COVID-19. About the study: T cells, B-cell-depleted T cells, or PBMCs supplied cDNA or gDNA.

Repertoires were generated with immunoSEQ multiplex PCR, while TCRdb's copy carries only in-frame clones and drops some. Found here are 300,000 to 400,000 clones, around 87% of them singletons; the top ten hold more than 0.85%. Sequenced: PBMCs or T cells enriched from blood (not recorded which). The receptor's source is a woman in her twenties or thirties with acute COVID-19.

The CDR3 DNA reads TGTGCCAGCAGCATACAGGCCTCTGGAAACACCATATATTTT. Protein product: CASSIQASGNTIYF. The chain couples TRBV9 to TRBJ1-3, with D possibly TRBD1 on 5 matching bases. The ends were cut back, 4 bases at V and 0 bases at J, with 8 bases in the middle. Germline loops: CDR1 SGDLS, CDR2 YYNGEE. CDR3 size: 14 residues.